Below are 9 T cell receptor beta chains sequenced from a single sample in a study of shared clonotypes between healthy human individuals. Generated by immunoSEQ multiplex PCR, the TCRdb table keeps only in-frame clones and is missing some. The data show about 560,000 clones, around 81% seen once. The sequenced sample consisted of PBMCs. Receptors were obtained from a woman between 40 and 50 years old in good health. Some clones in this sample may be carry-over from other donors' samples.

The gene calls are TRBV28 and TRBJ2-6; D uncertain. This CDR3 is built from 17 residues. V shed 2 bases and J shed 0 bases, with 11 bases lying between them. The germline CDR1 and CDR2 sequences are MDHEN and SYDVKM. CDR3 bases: TGTGCCAGCAGTTTACGGCGGAGCCTCTCTGGGGCCAACGTCCTGACTTTC. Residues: CASSLRRSLSGANVLTF.

The CDR3 spells CAISERGGTGTNYGYTF. The CDR3 coding sequence is TGTGCCATCAGTGAAAGGGGCGGGACAGGGACTAACTATGGCTACACCTTC. V usage is TRBV10-3 and J usage is TRBJ1-2; 9 nucleotides align to TRBD1. The CDR3 extends over 17 amino acids. The germline V gene encodes CDR1 ENHRY and CDR2 SYGVKD. J was trimmed by 0 bases and V by 3 bases; bases with no gene match: 8.

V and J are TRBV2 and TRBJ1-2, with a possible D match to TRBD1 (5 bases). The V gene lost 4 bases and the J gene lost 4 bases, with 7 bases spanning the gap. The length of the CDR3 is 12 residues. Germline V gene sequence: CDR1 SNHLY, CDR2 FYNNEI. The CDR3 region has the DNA TGTGCCAGCAGTGGTAGGGGCTATGGCTACACCTTC. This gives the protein CASSGRGYGYTF.

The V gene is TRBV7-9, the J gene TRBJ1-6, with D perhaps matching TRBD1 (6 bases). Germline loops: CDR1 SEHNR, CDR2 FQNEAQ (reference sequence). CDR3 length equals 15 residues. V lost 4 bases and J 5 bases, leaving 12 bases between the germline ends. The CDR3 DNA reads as TGTGCCAGCAGCTACGGGACACCAAATAATTCACCCCTCCACTTT. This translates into CASSYGTPNNSPLHF. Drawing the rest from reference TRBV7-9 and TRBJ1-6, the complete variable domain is DTGVSQNPRHKITKRGQNVTFRCDPISEHNRLYWYRQTLGQGPEFLTYFQNEAQLEKSRLLSDRFSAERPKGSFSTLEIQRTEQGDSAMYLCASSYGTPNNSPLHFGNGTRLTVT.

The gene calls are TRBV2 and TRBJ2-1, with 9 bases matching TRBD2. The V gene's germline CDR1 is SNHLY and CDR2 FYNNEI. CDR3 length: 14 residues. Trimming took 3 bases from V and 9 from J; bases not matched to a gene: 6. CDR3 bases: TGTGCCAGCAGTGATGTGATAGCGGGAGCTGAGCAGTTCTTC. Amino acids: CASSDVIAGAEQFF.

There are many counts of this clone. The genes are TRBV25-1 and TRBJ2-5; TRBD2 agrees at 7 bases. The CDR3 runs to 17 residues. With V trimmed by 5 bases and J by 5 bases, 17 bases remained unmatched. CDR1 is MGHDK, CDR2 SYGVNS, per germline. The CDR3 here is CASSRSRLALIGETQYF. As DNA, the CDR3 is TGTGCCAGCAGTAGGTCCCGACTAGCCCTCATAGGGGAGACCCAGTACTTC.

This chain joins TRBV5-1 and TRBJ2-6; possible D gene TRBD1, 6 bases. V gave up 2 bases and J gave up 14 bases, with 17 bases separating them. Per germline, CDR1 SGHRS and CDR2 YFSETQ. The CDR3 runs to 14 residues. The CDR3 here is CASSFRDNSPILTF. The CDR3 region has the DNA TGCGCCAGCAGCTTCCGGGACAACTCCCCCATCCTGACTTTC.

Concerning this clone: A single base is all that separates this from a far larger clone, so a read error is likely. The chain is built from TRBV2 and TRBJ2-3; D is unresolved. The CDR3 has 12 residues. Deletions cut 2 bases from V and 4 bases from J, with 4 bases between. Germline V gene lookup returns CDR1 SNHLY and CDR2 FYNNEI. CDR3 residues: CASSERADTQYF. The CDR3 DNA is TGTGCCAGCAGTGAAAGGGCAGATACGCAGTATTTT.

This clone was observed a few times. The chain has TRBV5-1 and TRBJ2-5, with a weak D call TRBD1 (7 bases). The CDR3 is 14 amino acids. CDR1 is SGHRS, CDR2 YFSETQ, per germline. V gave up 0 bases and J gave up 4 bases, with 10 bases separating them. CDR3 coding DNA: TGCGCCAGCAGCTTGGATCAGGGGGGAGAGACCCAGTACTTC. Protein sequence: CASSLDQGGETQYF.